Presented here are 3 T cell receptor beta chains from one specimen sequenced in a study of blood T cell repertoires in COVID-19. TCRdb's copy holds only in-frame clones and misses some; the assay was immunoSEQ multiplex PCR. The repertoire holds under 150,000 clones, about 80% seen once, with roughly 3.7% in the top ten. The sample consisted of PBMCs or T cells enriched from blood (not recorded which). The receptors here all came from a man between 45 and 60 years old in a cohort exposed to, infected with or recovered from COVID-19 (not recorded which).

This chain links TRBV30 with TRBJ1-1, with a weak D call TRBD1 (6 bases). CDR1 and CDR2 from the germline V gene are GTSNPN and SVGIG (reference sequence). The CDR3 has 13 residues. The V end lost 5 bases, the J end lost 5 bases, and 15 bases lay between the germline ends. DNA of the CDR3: TGTGCCTGGTTAGGGACTACAGGGACTGAAGCTTTCTTT. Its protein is CAWLGTTGTEAFF.

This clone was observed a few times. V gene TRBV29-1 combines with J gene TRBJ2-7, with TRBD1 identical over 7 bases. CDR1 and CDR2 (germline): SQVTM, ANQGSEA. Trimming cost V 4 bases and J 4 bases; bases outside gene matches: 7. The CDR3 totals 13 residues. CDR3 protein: CSVAPTGQYEQYF. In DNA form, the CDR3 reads TGCAGCGTTGCCCCGACAGGGCAGTACGAGCAGTACTTC.

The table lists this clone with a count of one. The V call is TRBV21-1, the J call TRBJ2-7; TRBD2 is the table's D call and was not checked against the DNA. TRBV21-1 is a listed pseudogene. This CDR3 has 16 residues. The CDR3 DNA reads TGTGCCAGCAGCAAAGAAGCCAGCGGGCAGTACTACGAGCAGTACTTC. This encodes CASSKEASGQYYEQYF.